Shown below are 30 T cell receptor beta chains from a single sample sequenced in a study of blood T cell repertoires in COVID-19. The assay was immunoSEQ multiplex PCR, and TCRdb's table has in-frame clones only and misses some. In the table there are approximately 170,000 clones, roughly nine tenths of which are singletons. The sequencing input was peripheral blood. The receptors here all came from a man aged 18 to 29 who had recovered from COVID-19.

The V and J genes are TRBV15 and TRBJ1-5; D remains unclear. Germline CDR1 is LNHNV and CDR2 is YYDKDF (reference sequence). CDR3 length equals 14 residues. The germline V and J ends were trimmed by 9 bases and 7 bases, with 19 bases remaining between them. CDR3 in amino acids: CATRAGSFGQPQHF. For the CDR3, the DNA is TGTGCCACTAGAGCGGGCAGCTTCGGCCAGCCCCAGCATTTT.

This clone was observed a single time. The rearrangement links TRBV4-1 to TRBJ2-7, with 12 bases matching TRBD2. This CDR3 is built from 16 residues. Trimming removed 0 bases from V and 3 bases from J; junction bases left unmatched: 3. The germline V gene has CDR1 MGHRA and CDR2 YSYEKL. CDR3 region: CASSQDRTSGIYEQYF. CDR3 coding DNA: TGCGCCAGCAGCCAAGATAGGACTAGCGGGATCTACGAGCAGTACTTC.

The chain employs TRBV20-1 and TRBJ2-2; no definite D call. Per germline, CDR1 DFQATT and CDR2 SNEGSKA (reference sequence). Deletions cut 3 bases from V and 5 bases from J, with 7 bases between. This CDR3 region has 12 residues. DNA for the CDR3: TGCAGTGCTAGTAGCTCAACCGGGGAGCTGTTTTTT. Its protein is CSASSSTGELFF.

This clone was detected only a few times. As DNA, the CDR3 is TGCGCCAGCAGCCAAGATCTAGAGGTCAATGAGCAGTTCTTC. This translates into CASSQDLEVNEQFF. The V call is TRBV4-3, the J call TRBJ2-1; D unclear. The CDR3 runs 14 residues. CDR1 LGHNA and CDR2 YSLEER come from the germline V gene. V lost 0 bases and J lost 6, with 9 bases in between.

The rearrangement links TRBV9 to TRBJ2-1; TRBD2 aligns across 11 bases. The germline V gene encodes CDR1 SGDLS and CDR2 YYNGEE. This CDR3 region has 15 residues. Losses at the gene ends were 1 base for V and 6 bases for J; bases not matched to a gene: 3. The CDR3 region has the DNA TGTGCCAGCAGCGTACTAGCGGGAGGAGGCAATGAGCAGTTCTTC. Translating it yields CASSVLAGGGNEQFF.

The chain uses TRBV28 and TRBJ1-1; D not resolved. CDR1 and CDR2 from the germline V gene are MDHEN and SYDVKM. V dropped 8 bases and J dropped 1 base, with 14 bases sitting between them. The CDR3 is 14 residues long. The DNA of the CDR3 is TGTGCCAGCGGAGAGGCGGGGAGGAACACTGAAGCTTTCTTT. It yields the protein CASGEAGRNTEAFF.

The V call is TRBV24-1, the J call TRBJ2-1; TRBD1 agrees at 8 bases. The J segment lost 8 bases and the V segment lost 4 bases, leaving 6 bases of the junction unmatched. The CDR3 sequence is 14 residues long. Germline assignment: CDR1 KGHDR and CDR2 SFDVKD. The CDR3, as DNA: TGTGCCACCAGTGAGTGGGACAGGAGTCATGAGCAGTTCTTC. It encodes CATSEWDRSHEQFF.

The chain joins TRBV5-4 to TRBJ2-7; 7 nucleotides match TRBD2. The V gene's germline CDR1 is SGHNT and CDR2 YYREEE (reference sequence). This CDR3 contains 13 residues. V was pared by 4 bases and J by 4 bases, with 5 bases of the junction left unmatched. The CDR3 loop reads CASSHGEGYEQYF. CDR3 coding DNA: TGTGCCAGCAGCCATGGGGAGGGATACGAGCAGTACTTC.

J is TRBJ2-1 and V is TRBV18; a weak D match, TRBD2 (5 bases). CDR3 size: 15 residues. CDR1 is KGHSH, CDR2 LQKENI, per germline. Trimming took 4 bases from V and 7 from J, leaving 17 bases between them. The CDR3 region is CASSLKRDGGNEQFF. The CDR3 coding sequence is TGTGCCAGCTCACTAAAGCGCGACGGCGGGAATGAGCAGTTCTTC.

The V call is TRBV19, the J call TRBJ2-5, with D perhaps TRBD2 (5 bases). V gave up 1 base and J gave up 5 bases, with 8 bases separating them. This CDR3 has 13 residues. Per germline, CDR1 LNHDA and CDR2 SQIVND (reference sequence). Written as DNA, the CDR3 is TGTGCCAGTAGTATAGGAGGGCCCGAGACCCAGTACTTC. It translates to CASSIGGPETQYF.

This clone was counted a few times. The rearrangement joins TRBV7-9 to TRBJ1-4; 9 bases match TRBD1. The CDR3 contains 15 residues. Germline loops: CDR1 SEHNR, CDR2 FQNEAQ (reference sequence). V lost 4 bases, J lost 8 bases, and 8 bases stayed unmatched. Written as DNA, the CDR3 is TGTGCCAGCAGCTCCCCGGGACAGGGACACGAAAAACTGTTTTTT. This codes for CASSSPGQGHEKLFF.

The V call is TRBV6-5, the J call TRBJ2-5, with D perhaps TRBD1 (6 bases). Trimming removed 7 bases at V and 2 bases at J, with 17 bases between. Germline CDR1 MNHEY, CDR2 SVGAGI. The CDR3 is 15 residues long. The CDR3 reads CASIFWTALQETQYF. CDR3 bases: TGTGCCAGCATTTTTTGGACAGCCTTACAAGAGACCCAGTACTTC.

This clone was detected only once. The chain combines TRBV18 with TRBJ2-5; 12 bases are shared with TRBD2. The CDR3 spans 16 residues. CDR1 and CDR2 (germline): KGHSH, LQKENI. The trim removed 4 bases at V and 4 bases at J, leaving 7 bases unmatched. The CDR3 is CASSLGTSGRRETQYF. The CDR3 DNA reads as TGTGCCAGCTCACTAGGGACTAGCGGGCGAAGAGAGACCCAGTACTTC.

The table lists this clone with a count of one. At one boundary the junction diverges from the germline segment, which might be a read error. The V gene is TRBV7-7, the J gene TRBJ2-1; TRBD2 is a possible D gene (5 bases). Germline lookup yields CDR1 SSHAT and CDR2 FNYEAQ (reference sequence). The CDR3 spans 13 residues. DNA for the CDR3: TGTGCTAGCAGCCTAAGCGGTGACAATGAGCAGTTCTTC. It is translated as CASSLSGDNEQFF.

V gene TRBV15 combines with J gene TRBJ2-3; D is unclear. Per germline, CDR1 LNHNV and CDR2 YYDKDF (reference sequence). CDR3 length: 15 residues. Trimming stripped 10 bases from V and 0 bases from J, with 17 bases between. Here the CDR3 DNA reads TGTGCCATCTCCACTTATCCTTCCAGCACAGATACGCAGTATTTT. Translating it yields CAISTYPSSTDTQYF.

This clone has just a few counts. The chain recombines TRBV19 with TRBJ1-1; D gene uncertain. The CDR3 spans 13 residues. Germline V CDR1 and CDR2: LNHDA, SQIVND (reference sequence). V was cut by 4 bases and J by 4 bases, with 10 bases left in between. This CDR3 is CASSKRGSTEAFF. CDR3 DNA sequence: TGTGCCAGTAGTAAGCGGGGAAGCACTGAAGCTTTCTTT. Complete variable domain (other parts from reference TRBV19 and TRBJ1-1): DGGITQSPKYLFRKEGQNVTLSCEQNLNHDAMYWYRQDPGQGLRLIYYSQIVNDFQKGDIAEGYSVSREKKESFPLTVTSAQKNPTAFYLCASSKRGSTEAFFGQGTRLTVV.

The table lists this clone with a count of one. This rearrangement joins TRBV5-6 to TRBJ2-7; 9 bases fit TRBD1. The CDR3 has 16 residues. CDR1 SGHDT and CDR2 YYEEEE come from the germline V gene. Trimming removed 2 bases from V and 0 bases from J; junction bases left unmatched: 6. The CDR3 reads CASSFLGTGSSYEQYF. CDR3 nucleotide sequence: TGTGCCAGCAGCTTTTTAGGGACAGGGAGCTCCTACGAGCAGTACTTC.

The rearrangement joins TRBV9 to TRBJ1-3; D not resolved. CDR1 and CDR2 from the germline V gene are SGDLS and YYNGEE. Trimming took 0 bases from V and 0 from J, leaving 10 bases between them. The CDR3 covers 16 residues. CDR3 amino acids: CASSVGEARSGNTIYF. CDR3 nucleotide sequence: TGTGCCAGCAGCGTAGGAGAGGCCCGCTCTGGAAACACCATATATTTT.

This chain links TRBV7-2 with TRBJ2-7, with D perhaps matching TRBD2 (6 bases). The CDR3 has 16 residues. The ends were cut back, 3 bases at V and 2 bases at J, with 17 bases in the middle. Per germline, CDR1 SGHTA and CDR2 FQGNSA. CDR3 region: CASSFGGTGATYEQYF. The CDR3 DNA reads TGTGCCAGCAGCTTTGGTGGGACGGGAGCCACCTACGAGCAGTACTTC.

The chain links TRBV5-1 to TRBJ2-7; perhaps TRBD2 as D (5 bases). From germline, CDR1 is SGHRS and CDR2 YFSETQ. The CDR3 has 12 amino acids. The V gene lost 4 bases and the J gene lost 5 bases, with 10 bases spanning the gap. This chain's CDR3 is CASSRDGDEQYF. CDR3 sequence (DNA): TGCGCCAGCAGCCGGGATGGCGACGAGCAGTACTTC. The full variable domain, with the rest looked up from reference TRBV5-1 and TRBJ2-7, is KAGVTQTPRYLIKTRGQQVTLSCSPISGHRSVSWYQQTPGQGLQFLFEYFSETQRNKGNFPGRFSGRQFSNSRSEMNVSTLELGDSALYLCASSRDGDEQYFGPGTRLTVT.

CDR3 protein: CASSFPRGENYGYTF. CDR3 bases: TGTGCCAGCAGCTTCCCCAGGGGCGAGAACTATGGCTACACCTTC. The chain carries TRBV7-2 and TRBJ1-2, with D perhaps TRBD1 (6 bases). This CDR3 contains 15 residues. The V gene's germline CDR1 is SGHTA and CDR2 FQGNSA. The germline V and J ends were trimmed by 3 bases and 2 bases, with 13 bases remaining between them.

The J gene is TRBJ1-4, the V gene TRBV3-1 (or the pseudogene TRBV3-2), with D maybe TRBD1 (6 bases). The ends were cut back, 4 bases at V and 8 bases at J, with 17 bases in the middle. CDR1 is LGHDT and CDR2 is YNNKEL in the germline V gene (reference sequence). The CDR3 totals 15 residues. For the CDR3, the DNA is TGTGCCAGCAGCCTTGGGACACTTGTTTGGGAAAAACTGTTTTTT. It codes for CASSLGTLVWEKLFF.

The chain carries TRBV28 and TRBJ2-3; 9 bases are shared with TRBD2. J gave up 3 bases and V 3 bases, and 7 bases lay outside the gene matches. The CDR3 contains 16 residues. CDR1 MDHEN and CDR2 SYDVKM come from the germline V gene. The CDR3 region has the DNA TGTGCCAGCAGTTTGGGTAGCGGGAGTGGGACAGATACGCAGTATTTT. Translated, it gives CASSLGSGSGTDTQYF.

The chain combines TRBV4-2 with TRBJ1-2; 8 bases fit TRBD1. The CDR3 totals 15 residues. V was pared by 0 bases and J by 5 bases, with 5 bases of the junction left unmatched. CDR1 is LGHNA, CDR2 YNFKEQ, per germline. The CDR3 loop reads CASSQDLGQAYGYTF. The CDR3 DNA follows: TGTGCCAGCAGCCAAGATCTGGGACAGGCTTATGGCTACACCTTC.

This sequence joins TRBV6-5 and TRBJ2-7, with 10 bases identical to TRBD2. The CDR3 is made up of 13 amino acids. Germline V gene lookup returns CDR1 MNHEY and CDR2 SVGAGI. V shed 8 bases, J shed 6 bases, and the junction held 7 bases outside the gene matches. CDR3 residues: CASFSASGSEQYF. The CDR3 region has the DNA TGTGCCAGCTTCTCAGCTAGCGGGAGCGAGCAGTACTTC.

The J gene is TRBJ2-1, the V gene TRBV7-9; 8 nucleotides align to TRBD2. V gave up 8 bases and J gave up 4 bases; unmatched junction bases: 4. Germline V gene sequence: CDR1 SEHNR, CDR2 FQNEAQ (reference sequence). The CDR3 consists of 13 residues. CDR3 sequence reads: CASRSGIYNEQFF. CDR3 bases: TGTGCCAGCCGTAGCGGGATTTACAATGAGCAGTTCTTC.

The chain recombines TRBV11-2 with TRBJ2-3; 8 nucleotides match TRBD2. The germline V gene encodes CDR1 SGHAT and CDR2 FQNNGV. Trimming cost V 5 bases and J 0 bases; bases outside gene matches: 10. The CDR3 covers 17 residues. For the CDR3, the DNA is TGTGCCAGCAGCCGAAAAAGTAGCGGGACTAGCACAGATACGCAGTATTTT. Its translation is CASSRKSSGTSTDTQYF.

The V gene is TRBV12-3 or TRBV12-4, the J gene TRBJ2-2, with D possibly matching TRBD2 (6 bases). V lost 4 bases and J 9 bases, leaving 9 bases between the germline ends. The CDR3 runs 12 residues. DNA for the CDR3: TGTGCCAGCAGTTGGGAGGCCCGGGAGCTGTTTTTT. Its protein product is CASSWEARELFF.

The V call is TRBV5-1, the J call TRBJ2-2; unclear D gene. CDR3 length: 13 amino acids. The V and J ends lost 4 bases and 1 base respectively, with 5 bases between them. Germline-derived CDR1 and CDR2 are SGHRS and YFSETQ. The CDR3 DNA reads as TGCGCCAGCAGCGTTAGGAACACCGGGGAGCTGTTTTTT. This gives the protein CASSVRNTGELFF.

The chain is built from TRBV4-3 and TRBJ2-1, with D possibly matching TRBD1 (6 bases). The germline V gene encodes CDR1 LGHNA and CDR2 YSLEER. The CDR3 contains 14 residues. Trimming removed 4 bases at V and 1 base at J, with 8 bases between. DNA for the CDR3: TGCGCCAGCAGCCTCAGGGGTTCCTACAATGAGCAGTTCTTC. Encoded protein: CASSLRGSYNEQFF.